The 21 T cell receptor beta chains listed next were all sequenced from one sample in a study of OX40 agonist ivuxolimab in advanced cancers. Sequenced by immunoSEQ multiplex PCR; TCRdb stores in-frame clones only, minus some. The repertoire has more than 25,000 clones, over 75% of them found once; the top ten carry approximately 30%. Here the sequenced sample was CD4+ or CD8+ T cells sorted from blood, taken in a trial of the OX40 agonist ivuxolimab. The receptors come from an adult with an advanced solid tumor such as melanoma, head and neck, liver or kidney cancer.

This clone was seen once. The CDR3 protein is CASSVSTGQVNTEAFF. CDR3 nucleotide sequence: TGTGCCAGCAGCGTAAGCACAGGCCAGGTGAACACTGAAGCTTTCTTT. V gene TRBV9 combines with J gene TRBJ1-1; perhaps TRBD1 as D (5 bases). The CDR3 totals 16 residues. The germline V gene has CDR1 SGDLS and CDR2 YYNGEE. V was shortened by 1 base and J by 0 bases, with 13 bases between the two germline ends.

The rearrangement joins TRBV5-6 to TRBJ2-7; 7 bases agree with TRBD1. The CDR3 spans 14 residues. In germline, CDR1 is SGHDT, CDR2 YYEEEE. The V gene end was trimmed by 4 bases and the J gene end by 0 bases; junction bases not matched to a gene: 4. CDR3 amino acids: CASSLGTVSYEQYF. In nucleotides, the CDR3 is TGTGCCAGCAGCCTCGGGACAGTCTCCTACGAGCAGTACTTC.

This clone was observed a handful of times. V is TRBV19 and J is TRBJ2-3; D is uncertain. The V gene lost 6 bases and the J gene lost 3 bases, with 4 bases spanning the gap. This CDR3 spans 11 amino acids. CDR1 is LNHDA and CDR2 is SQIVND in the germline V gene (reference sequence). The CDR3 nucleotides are TGTGCCAGTAGATCAACAGATACGCAGTATTTT. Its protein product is CASRSTDTQYF.

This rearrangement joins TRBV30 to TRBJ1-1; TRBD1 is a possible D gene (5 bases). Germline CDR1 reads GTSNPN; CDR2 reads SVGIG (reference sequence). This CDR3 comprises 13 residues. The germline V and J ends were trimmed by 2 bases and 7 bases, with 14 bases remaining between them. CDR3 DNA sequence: TGTGCCTGGAGTAAGCGGGGGGGTGATGAAGCTTTCTTT. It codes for CAWSKRGGDEAFF.

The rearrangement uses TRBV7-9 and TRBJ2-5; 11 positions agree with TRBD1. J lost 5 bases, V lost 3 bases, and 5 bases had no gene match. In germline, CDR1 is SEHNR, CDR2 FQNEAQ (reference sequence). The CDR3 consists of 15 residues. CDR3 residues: CASSFGQGAAETQYF. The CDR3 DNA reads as TGTGCCAGCAGCTTCGGACAGGGGGCGGCGGAGACCCAGTACTTC.

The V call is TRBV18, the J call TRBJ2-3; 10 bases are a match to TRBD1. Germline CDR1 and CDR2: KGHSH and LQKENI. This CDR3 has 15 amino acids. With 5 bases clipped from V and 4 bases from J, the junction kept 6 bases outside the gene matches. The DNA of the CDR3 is TGTGCCAGCTCAAAGACAGGGGGCCGTGCAGATACGCAGTATTTT. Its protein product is CASSKTGGRADTQYF.

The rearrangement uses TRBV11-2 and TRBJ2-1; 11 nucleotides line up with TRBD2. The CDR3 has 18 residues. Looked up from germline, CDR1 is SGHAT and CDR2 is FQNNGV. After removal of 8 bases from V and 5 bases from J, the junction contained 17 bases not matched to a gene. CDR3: CASATPEILAGGNNEQFF. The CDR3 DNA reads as TGTGCCAGCGCTACTCCCGAAATTCTAGCGGGAGGTAACAATGAGCAGTTCTTC.

The chain's CDR3 is CASSLDTGGAYNEQFF. CDR3 sequence (DNA): TGTGCCAGCAGTTTAGATACGGGAGGGGCCTACAATGAGCAGTTCTTC. This sequence joins TRBV28 and TRBJ2-1; 8 positions agree with TRBD2. Trimming removed 2 bases from V and 2 bases from J; junction bases left unmatched: 5. The germline V gene encodes CDR1 MDHEN and CDR2 SYDVKM. The CDR3 totals 16 residues. The entire variable domain, with the rest obtained from reference TRBV28 and TRBJ2-1, is as follows: DVKVTQSSRYLVKRTGEKVFLECVQDMDHENMFWYRQDPGLGLRLIYFSYDVKMKEKGDIPEGYSVSREKKERFSLILESASTNQTSMYLCASSLDTGGAYNEQFFGPGTRLTVL.

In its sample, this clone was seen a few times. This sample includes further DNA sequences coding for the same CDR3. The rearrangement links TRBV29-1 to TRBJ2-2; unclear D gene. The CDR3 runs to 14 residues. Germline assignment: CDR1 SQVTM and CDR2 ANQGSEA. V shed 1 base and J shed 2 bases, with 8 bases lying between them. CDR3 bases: TGCAGCGTTGAAGTTGGATTTAACACCGGGGAGCTGTTTTTT. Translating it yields CSVEVGFNTGELFF.

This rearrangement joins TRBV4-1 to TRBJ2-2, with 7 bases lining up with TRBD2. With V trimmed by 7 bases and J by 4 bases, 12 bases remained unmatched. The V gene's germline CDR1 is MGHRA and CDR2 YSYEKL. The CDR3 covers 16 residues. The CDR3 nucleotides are TGCGCCAGCACCCCCCACGGGACGGGGGGCACCGGGGAGCTGTTTTTT. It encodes CASTPHGTGGTGELFF.

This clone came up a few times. The DNA of the CDR3 is TGTGCCAGCAGATTCTCTAGATTCTATGGCTACACCTTC. It yields the protein CASRFSRFYGYTF. V is TRBV2 and J is TRBJ1-2; D not certain. Germline-derived CDR1 and CDR2 are SNHLY and FYNNEI. The CDR3 consists of 13 residues. Deletions cut 6 bases from V and 4 bases from J, with 12 bases between.

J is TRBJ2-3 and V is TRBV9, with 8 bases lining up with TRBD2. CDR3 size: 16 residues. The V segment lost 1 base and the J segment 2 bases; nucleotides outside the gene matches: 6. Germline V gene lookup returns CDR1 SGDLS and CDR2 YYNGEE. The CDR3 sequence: CASSVRVAGPTDTQYF. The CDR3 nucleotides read TGTGCCAGCAGCGTACGCGTAGCGGGACCCACAGATACGCAGTATTTT.

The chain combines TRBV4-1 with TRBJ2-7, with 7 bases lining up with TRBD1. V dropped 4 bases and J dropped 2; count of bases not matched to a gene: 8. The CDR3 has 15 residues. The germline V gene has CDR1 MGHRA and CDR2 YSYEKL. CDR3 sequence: CASSPYGTVAYEQYF. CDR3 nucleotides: TGCGCCAGCAGCCCATATGGGACAGTGGCCTACGAGCAGTACTTC.

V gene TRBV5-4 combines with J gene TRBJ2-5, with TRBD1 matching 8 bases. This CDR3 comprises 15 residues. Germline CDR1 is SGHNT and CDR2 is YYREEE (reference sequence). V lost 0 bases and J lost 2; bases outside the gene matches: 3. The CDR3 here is CASSLVTGVQETQYF. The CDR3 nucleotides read TGTGCCAGCAGCTTGGTGACAGGGGTACAAGAGACCCAGTACTTC.

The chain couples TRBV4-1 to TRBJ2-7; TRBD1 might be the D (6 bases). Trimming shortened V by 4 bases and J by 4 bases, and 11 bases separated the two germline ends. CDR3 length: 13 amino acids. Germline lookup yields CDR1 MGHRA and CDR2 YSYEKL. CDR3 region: CASSPRGQYEQYF. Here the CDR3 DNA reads TGCGCCAGCAGCCCCAGGGGCCAATACGAGCAGTACTTC.

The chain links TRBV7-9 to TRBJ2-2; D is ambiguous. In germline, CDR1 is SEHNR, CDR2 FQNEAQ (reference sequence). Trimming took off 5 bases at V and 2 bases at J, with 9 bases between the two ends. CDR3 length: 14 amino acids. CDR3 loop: CASSGRPNTGELFF. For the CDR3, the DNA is TGTGCCAGCAGCGGAAGACCAAACACCGGGGAGCTGTTTTTT.

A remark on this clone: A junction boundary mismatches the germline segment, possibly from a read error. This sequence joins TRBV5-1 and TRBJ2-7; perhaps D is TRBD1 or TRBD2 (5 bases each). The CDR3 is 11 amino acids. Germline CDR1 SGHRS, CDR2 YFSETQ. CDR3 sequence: CASRLGDEQYF. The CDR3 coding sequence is TGCGCCAGCAGGTTGGGGGACGAGCAGTACTTC.

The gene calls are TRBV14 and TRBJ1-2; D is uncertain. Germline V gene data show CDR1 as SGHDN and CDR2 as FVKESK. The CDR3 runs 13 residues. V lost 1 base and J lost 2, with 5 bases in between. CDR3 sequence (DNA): TGTGCCAGCAGCCAAGGGGAGAACTATGGCTACACCTTC. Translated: CASSQGENYGYTF.

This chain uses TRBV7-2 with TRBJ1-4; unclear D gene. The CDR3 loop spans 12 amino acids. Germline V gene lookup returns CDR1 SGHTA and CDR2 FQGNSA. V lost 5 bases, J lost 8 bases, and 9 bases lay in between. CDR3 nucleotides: TGTGCCAGCAGCATCACCCCAGAAAAACTGTTTTTT. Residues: CASSITPEKLFF. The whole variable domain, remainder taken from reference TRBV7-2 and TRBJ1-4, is GAGVSQSPSNKVTEKGKDVELRCDPISGHTALYWYRQSLGQGLEFLIYFQGNSAPDKSGLPSDRFSAERTGGSVSTLTIQRTQQEDSAVYLCASSITPEKLFFGSGTQLSVL.

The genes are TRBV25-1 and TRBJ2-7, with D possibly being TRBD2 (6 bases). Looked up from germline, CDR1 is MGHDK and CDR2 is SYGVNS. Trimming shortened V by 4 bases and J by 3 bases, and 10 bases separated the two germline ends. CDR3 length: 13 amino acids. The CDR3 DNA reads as TGTGCCAGCAGTGTACCGGGGGACTACGAGCAGTACTTC. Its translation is CASSVPGDYEQYF.

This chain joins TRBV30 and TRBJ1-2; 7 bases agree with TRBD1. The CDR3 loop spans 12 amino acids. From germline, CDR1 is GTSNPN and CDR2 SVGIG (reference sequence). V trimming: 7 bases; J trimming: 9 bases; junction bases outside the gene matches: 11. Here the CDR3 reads CAYRLGQPSYTF. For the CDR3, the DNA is TGTGCCTACCGCTTGGGACAGCCCAGCTACACCTTC. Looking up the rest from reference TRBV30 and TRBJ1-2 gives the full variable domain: SQTIHQWPATLVQPVGSPLSLECTVEGTSNPNLYWYRQAAGRGLQLLFYSVGIGQISSEVPQNLSASRPQDRQFILSSKKLLLSDSGFYLCAYRLGQPSYTFGSGTRLTVV.